This T cell receptor (beta chain) was documented in a study of cytomegalovirus exposure and HLA in healthy donors. In the case of this clone: The antigen is not known.

General study findings and limits: Most likely, a cluster of highly shared sequence variants arose as a sequencing artifact. Cytomegalovirus association was listed for 170 or so TCR beta chains. A later look showed TCR association rates differing by HLA locus, highest for DRB1 and lowest for HLA-C.

From germline, CDR1 is SQVTM and CDR2 ANQGSEA. The CDR3 has 17 residues. The ends lost 6 bases at V and 7 bases at J; junction bases unmatched: 23. The PCR had 60 Vbeta and 13 Jbeta primers. Per the study methods: Counted up in a later analysis, unique TCR beta chains came to some 75 million, with around 9.9 million shared. Sequenced by immunoSEQ multiplex PCR; TCRdb stores in-frame clones only, minus some. V and J calls plus clone size are reproduced from that table; the DNA served to infer D and trimming. This sample has around 68,000 clones, with around 70% found just once. The V gene is TRBV29-1, the J gene TRBJ1-2, with TRBD1 matching over 7 bases. This receptor was taken from a woman in her thirties in good health and CMV-seronegative. The specimen was PBMCs. This CDR3 reads CSVGGSATGLPPGGYTF. The CDR3 DNA reads TGCAGCGTCGGAGGGTCGGCGACAGGGTTGCCCCCGGGTGGCTACACCTTC.